The 17 T cell receptor beta chains below all came from one sample that was sequenced in a study of T cell repertoires in cytomegalovirus infection. TCRdb redid the calling of the reads with MiXCR, one entry per CDR3 protein. The table has roughly 230,000 distinct CDR3 sequences, around an eighth seen once. Sample: PBMCs. Receptor source: a human donor in good health (CMV status not recorded). Some clones in this sample may be carry-over from other donors' samples.

This clonotype showed up just a few times. The gene calls are TRBV6-1 and TRBJ2-3; D is perhaps TRBD2 (5 bases). This CDR3 comprises 11 residues. Deletions cut 7 bases from V and 7 bases from J, with 9 bases between. CDR1 is MNHNS and CDR2 is SASEGT in the germline V gene. The CDR3 sequence: CASTEVNTQYF. Written as DNA, the CDR3 is TGTGCCAGCACGGAGGTTAATACGCAGTATTTT.

The chain combines TRBV6-5 with TRBJ1-5; no definite D call. This CDR3 spans 14 amino acids. Trimming pared 0 bases from V and 10 bases from J, leaving 13 bases between. CDR1 and CDR2 (germline): MNHEY, SVGAGI. The CDR3 sequence: CASSYSASNSPQHF. CDR3 coding DNA: TGTGCCAGCAGTTACTCGGCCAGCAACAGCCCCCAGCATTTT.

This clonotype came up many times. The V and J genes are TRBV6-5 and TRBJ2-1; D is perhaps TRBD2 (5 bases). Germline CDR1 and CDR2: MNHEY and SVGAGI. Trimming took off 2 bases at V and 7 bases at J, with 12 bases between the two ends. This CDR3 spans 14 amino acids. CDR3: CASSYGQEENEQFF. CDR3 in DNA: TGTGCCAGCAGTTACGGCCAGGAGGAGAATGAGCAGTTCTTC.

The chain recombines TRBV12-3 or TRBV12-4 with TRBJ2-1, with D perhaps matching TRBD1 (6 bases). CDR3 size: 13 residues. With 5 bases removed from V and 8 bases from J, the gap between germline ends came to 13 bases. The CDR3 loop reads CASSPPGVYEQFF. In DNA form, the CDR3 reads TGTGCCAGCAGTCCTCCAGGGGTGTATGAGCAGTTCTTC.

This clonotype has only a few counts. The chain links TRBV10-3 to TRBJ2-3; weak D call: TRBD2 (6 bases). V lost 6 bases to trimming and J lost 1 base, with 11 bases between them. Germline V gene sequence: CDR1 ENHRY, CDR2 SYGVKD. The CDR3 has 14 amino acids. CDR3 nucleotides: TGTGCCATCAGCGGCCGCGGGGGCACAGATACGCAGTATTTT. Its translation: CAISGRGGTDTQYF.

Comments on this clonotype: A much larger clone lies a single base off, so this may be a read error. As DNA, the CDR3 is TGCGCCAGCAGCCAAGAGCCCAACGTCGGGGGGAGCTCCTACGAGCAGTACTTC. It yields the protein CASSQEPNVGGSSYEQYF. V gene TRBV4-3 combines with J gene TRBJ2-7, with 7 bases identical to TRBD2. Germline CDR1 LGHNA, CDR2 YSLEER. V lost 0 bases, J lost 0 bases, and 11 bases stayed unmatched. The CDR3 runs to 18 residues.

The table lists this clonotype with many counts. CDR3 coding DNA: TGTGCCAGCAGATCACAGGGGTGGAATCAGCCCCAGCATTTT. Its protein is CASRSQGWNQPQHF. The rearrangement uses TRBV7-8 and TRBJ1-5, with TRBD1 matching 7 bases. The CDR3 sequence is 14 residues long. J gave up 4 bases and V 6 bases, and 6 bases lay outside the gene matches. Germline V CDR1 and CDR2: SGHVS, FQNEAQ.

Ten or more counts support this clonotype. V usage is TRBV28 and J usage is TRBJ2-5; D is undetermined. The CDR3 loop spans 11 amino acids. Germline V gene sequence: CDR1 MDHEN, CDR2 SYDVKM. The ends were cut back, 7 bases at V and 5 bases at J, with 8 bases in the middle. Here the CDR3 DNA reads TGTGCCAGCACCTCATATGAGACCCAGTACTTC. Residues: CASTSYETQYF.

The chain recombines TRBV6-4 with TRBJ1-2, with D possibly being TRBD1 (5 bases). This CDR3 comprises 12 residues. The germline V gene encodes CDR1 MRHNA and CDR2 SNTAGT. Trimming stripped 10 bases from V and 4 bases from J, with 13 bases between. Here the CDR3 reads CATQDKFYGYTF. CDR3 coding DNA: TGTGCCACCCAGGACAAGTTCTATGGCTACACCTTC.

This clonotype was seen many times. This chain links TRBV7-2 with TRBJ1-6; 10 nucleotides line up with TRBD1. This CDR3 spans 16 amino acids. Germline V gives CDR1 SGHTA, CDR2 FQGNSA. The ends lost 5 bases at V and 8 bases at J; junction bases unmatched: 9. The CDR3 nucleotides are TGTGCCAGCAGCCCCACCCCAGGACAGGGGGATTCACCCCTCCACTTT. Amino acid sequence: CASSPTPGQGDSPLHF.

CDR3 amino acids: CASSGGQETNEKLFF. The DNA of the CDR3 is TGTGCCAGCAGCGGAGGACAGGAAACTAATGAAAAACTGTTTTTT. The V gene is TRBV12-3 or TRBV12-4, the J gene TRBJ1-4, with TRBD1 identical over 7 bases. J was trimmed by 1 base and V by 6 bases; bases with no gene match: 5. The CDR3 extends over 15 amino acids.

There are a few counts of this clonotype. The chain links TRBV5-6 to TRBJ1-1; 10 nucleotides align to TRBD1. CDR3 length: 17 residues. Trimming removed 0 bases from V and 0 bases from J; junction bases left unmatched: 5. The V gene's germline CDR1 is SGHDT and CDR2 YYEEEE. The CDR3 DNA reads as TGTGCCAGCAGCTTGGCCCGGACAGGGGGTGTGAACACTGAAGCTTTCTTT. It yields the protein CASSLARTGGVNTEAFF.

This clonotype turned up a few times. The V call is TRBV18, the J call TRBJ2-3; 10 bases align to TRBD1. This CDR3 contains 16 residues. Germline CDR1 is KGHSH and CDR2 is LQKENI. V was clipped by 3 bases and J by 2 bases; unmatched bases: 5. Here the CDR3 DNA reads TGTGCCAGCTCACCCAGACAGGGGGCCATCACAGATACGCAGTATTTT. Its translation is CASSPRQGAITDTQYF.

The chain couples TRBV6-2 or TRBV6-3 to TRBJ1-6; D is possibly TRBD1 (5 bases). Per the germline V gene, CDR1 is MNHEY and CDR2 is SVGEGT. The CDR3 length is 15 residues. Trimming pared 5 bases from V and 5 bases from J, leaving 13 bases between. The chain's CDR3 is CASSDNRQNNSPLHF. CDR3 DNA: TGTGCCAGCAGTGACAACCGACAGAATAATTCACCCCTCCACTTT.

This clonotype was seen repeatedly, ten times or more. The chain uses TRBV7-6 and TRBJ2-5, with TRBD2 identical over 10 bases. V lost 2 bases to trimming and J lost 2 bases; unmatched junction nucleotides: 17. The CDR3 covers 20 residues. Germline CDR1 SGHVS, CDR2 FNYEAQ. CDR3 region: CASSLIPFGLAESNQETQYF. The CDR3 coding sequence is TGTGCCAGCAGCTTAATTCCCTTCGGACTAGCGGAAAGTAATCAAGAGACCCAGTACTTC.

V is TRBV6-6 and J is TRBJ2-5, with TRBD2 identical over 13 bases. Germline assignment: CDR1 MNHNY and CDR2 SVGAGI (reference sequence). The CDR3 runs to 16 residues. V gave up 6 bases and J gave up 0 bases; unmatched junction bases: 4. CDR3 nucleotides: TGTGCCAGCAGCTACGGACTAGCGGGGGACCAAGAGACCCAGTACTTC. Protein sequence: CASSYGLAGDQETQYF.

There are many counts of this clonotype. V and J are TRBV29-1 and TRBJ1-2, with 7 bases that match TRBD1. The germline gives CDR1 SQVTM, CDR2 ANQGSEA. V lost 6 bases and J lost 0; bases outside the gene matches: 10. The CDR3 runs 15 residues. Here the CDR3 reads CSVANPGQPNYGYTF. In nucleotides, the CDR3 is TGCAGCGTCGCAAACCCGGGACAGCCTAACTATGGCTACACCTTC.